This is a list of T cell receptor beta chains from one sample in a study of glioma-infiltrating T cells after dendritic cell vaccination. Only in-frame clones appear in the TCRdb table, and some are missing; sequencing was by immunoSEQ multiplex PCR. This table has more than 95,000 clones, roughly 76% appearing once. This sample comprised blood, obtained before dendritic cell vaccination. These receptors came from a human donor with glioblastoma. CDR3s include the opening cysteine and the closing phenylalanine or tryptophan. The D gene is left open where the match is weak. The size of a clone is reported for some rows only, either as once, few or many, or as a class for expanded clones.

j_call | clone_size | v_call | d_call | cdr3_nt | cdr3_aa
TRBJ1-5 | few | TRBV6-6 | . | TGTGCCAGCACCCCCCCTTCGGGCAATCAGCCCCAGCATTTT | CASTPPSGNQPQHF
TRBJ2-7 | . | TRBV6-1 | . | TGTGCCAGCAGCGGATTCAGGGATACTCCCTACGAGCAGTACTTC | CASSGFRDTPYEQYF
TRBJ2-7 | . | TRBV5-1 | TRBD1 | TGCGCCAGCAGCTTGGAAGGGGGCATAGAATCCCACGAGCAGTACTTC | CASSLEGGIESHEQYF
TRBJ2-1 | once | TRBV5-1 | TRBD2 | TGCGCCAGCAGCTCGGGACTAGCGTTCGATGAGCAGTTCTTC | CASSSGLAFDEQFF
TRBJ1-6 | . | TRBV5-4 | TRBD1 | TGTGCCAGCAGCCTGGGAGGCGGACAGGGAGCCTTTAATTCACCCCTCCACTTT | CASSLGGGQGAFNSPLHF
TRBJ2-3 | few | TRBV7-2 | TRBD1 | TGTGCCAGCAGCTTGCCCGGGACAGGCCTTACGCAGTATTTT | CASSLPGTGLTQYF
TRBJ1-4 | few | TRBV15 | TRBD1 | TGTGCCACCAGCAGAGATCGGTCAGGGGGAAATGAAAAACTGTTTTTT | CATSRDRSGGNEKLFF
TRBJ1-1 | . | TRBV7-9 | . | TGTGCCAGCAGCTCCTTTTTTGAAGCTTTCTTT | CASSSFFEAFF
TRBJ2-5 | . | TRBV15 | TRBD1 | TGTGCCACCAGCAGGACGCAGCGGACAGGGCTGGGAGAGACCCAGTACTTC | CATSRTQRTGLGETQYF
TRBJ1-2 | . | TRBV2 | . | TGTGCCAGCTTCCTTTGGGGCGATCGGTATGGCTACACCTTC | CASFLWGDRYGYTF
TRBJ1-1 | . | TRBV5-1 | . | TGCGCCAGCAGCTTGAGACGGGGGACCACTGAAGCTTTCTTT | CASSLRRGTTEAFF
TRBJ2-7 | . | TRBV20-1 | . | TGCAGTGCTAGAGAGCGCCACGAGCAGTACTTC | CSARERHEQYF
TRBJ1-1 | . | TRBV27 | TRBD1 | TGTGCCAGCAGTTTACTTACAGGGGCGGACTATGAAGCTTTCTTT | CASSLLTGADYEAFF
TRBJ2-6 | . | TRBV4-1 | . | TGCGCCAGCAGCCAAGTTAGGGCCAACGTCCTGACTTTC | CASSQVRANVLTF
TRBJ2-1 | . | TRBV10-1 | TRBD2 | TGCGCCAGCAGTGATCTAAGCTTAGCGGGGACGAACAATGAGCAGTTCTTC | CASSDLSLAGTNNEQFF
TRBJ1-1 | . | TRBV5-1 | . | TGCGCCAGCAGCTTGACGGGTAACACTGAAGCTTTCTTT | CASSLTGNTEAFF